The sequence of this T cell receptor beta chain was determined in a study of shared clonotypes between healthy human individuals. This CDR3 has 13 amino acids. The V gene lost 4 bases and the J gene lost 2 bases, with 9 bases spanning the gap. The germline CDR1 and CDR2 sequences are WNHNN and SYGVQD (reference sequence). Libraries were prepared by immunoSEQ multiplex PCR; TCRdb keeps only in-frame clonotypes and omits some of them. The table has approximately 340,000 clones, 73% seen once. Sample: memory CD4+ T cells sorted from blood. Subset given: CD45RA-negative fraction. The chain recombines TRBV10-1 with TRBJ2-7; D may be TRBD1 or TRBD2 (5 bases each). The receptor comes from a man aged 30 to 39 in good health. CDR3 bases: TGCGCCAGCAGTGTAGGGACGACCTACGAGCAGTACTTC. Translated: CASSVGTTYEQYF.